These T cell receptor beta chains were read from a single sample in a study of T cell responses to AZD1222 COVID-19 vaccine. Libraries were prepared by immunoSEQ multiplex PCR; TCRdb keeps only in-frame clonotypes and omits some of them. This table has under 80,000 clones, roughly 78% appearing once. The specimen was peripheral blood, collected on day 0 of MenACWY control vaccination. The receptors here all came from an adult in good health. Each CDR3 is given with its conserved first and last residue. Each record gives: CDR3 protein, V gene.

CASSIRQGNYGYTF | TRBV5-5
CASSKARGGGRTGEITGELFF | TRBV21-1
CAWSRSQPNQPQHF | TRBV30
CASSQGFDNSPLHF | TRBV4-2
CSASLDTEAFF | TRBV20-1
CASRMTGGYETQYF | TRBV2
CASSPFRGYIQYF | TRBV28
CASSQVSLLTEQYF | TRBV4-1
CASSPTRQGSGRQPQHF | TRBV6-4
CASSLEGGPGGYTF | TRBV5-1
CAWRAGSLEAFF | TRBV30
CAWSFDPSTDTQYF | TRBV30
CASSSWTDEQYF | TRBV7-9
CASSDRRGSTDTQYF | TRBV2
CAWSEGGLAGETQYF | TRBV30
CASSALPDRVSVGSQYF | TRBV11-2
CSVRVSSGNTIYF | TRBV29-1
CASSSRRATEAFF | TRBV6-5
CASNGAYSMNTEAFF | TRBV19
CASSVRTDHTGELFF | TRBV7-9
CASSLARTGNGYTF | TRBV7-9
CASSLRALAGRDLQHEQYF | TRBV27
CASSSEGLAGGYSTDTQYF | TRBV5-4
CASSLGGLAGGAPYEQYF | TRBV7-8
CASSLRTGNHEQYF | TRBV7-2
CASSLGGVNTEAFF | TRBV5-6
CASRTGTNLMVTEQYF | TRBV5-1
CASSGEGGQETQYF | TRBV2
CASSVGVSGRRDTQYF | TRBV9
CSVEGAGGDTQYF | TRBV29-1
CASTEQGPSGNTIYF | TRBV2
CASSSYTEAFF | TRBV10-2
CASSLADRGSGANVLTF | TRBV7-9
CASSEAGLGGSEQYF | TRBV7-9
CASSFGPEAFF | TRBV12-3/TRBV12-4
CASSSTLSFRGNTEAFF | TRBV4-1
CASSIAGGSLDTQYF | TRBV19
CASSLALSNTGELFF | TRBV7-2
CASSLSGTGAAFYGYTF | TRBV5-8
CASSLYRGNEQFF | TRBV5-6
CASSPSGDRDEKLFF | TRBV4-3
CASSEWTGTPETQYF | TRBV25-1
CASSIGTGSQPQHF | TRBV19
CSVGTSWGGHTQYF | TRBV29-1
CASSLGAESDWGTF | TRBV5-6
CASSPGPGNLGYEQFF | TRBV5-5
CATSDTGHYLNQPQHF | TRBV24-1
CASSQDRLQGSRGYTF | TRBV4-1
CASSPGVGPTEAFF | TRBV9
CASSLNEGNTIYF | TRBV11-2
CASSLQVGETQYF | TRBV7-7
CASSEARMGEQFF | TRBV2
CASSRLPGHGNTEAFF | TRBV5-5
CASRQRGGTDTQYF | TRBV2
CATRGGVAAETEAFF | TRBV21-1
CASNPDGAGGGKQFF | TRBV19